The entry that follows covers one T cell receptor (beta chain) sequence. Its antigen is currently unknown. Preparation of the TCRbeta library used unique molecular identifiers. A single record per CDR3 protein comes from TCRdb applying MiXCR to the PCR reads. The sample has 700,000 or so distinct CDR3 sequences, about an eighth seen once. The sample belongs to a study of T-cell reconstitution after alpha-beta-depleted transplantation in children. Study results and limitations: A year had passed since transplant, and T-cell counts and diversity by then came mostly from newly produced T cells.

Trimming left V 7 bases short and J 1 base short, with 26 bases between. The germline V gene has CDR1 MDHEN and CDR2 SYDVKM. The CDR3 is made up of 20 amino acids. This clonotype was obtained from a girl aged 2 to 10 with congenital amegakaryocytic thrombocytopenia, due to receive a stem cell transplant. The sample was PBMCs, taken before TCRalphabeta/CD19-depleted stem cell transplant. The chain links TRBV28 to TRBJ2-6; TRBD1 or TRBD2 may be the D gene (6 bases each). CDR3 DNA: TGTGCCAGCACCCGGAGGAGGGACAATATGCATAGGTCTGGGGCCAACGTCCTGACTTTC. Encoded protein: CASTRRRDNMHRSGANVLTF.